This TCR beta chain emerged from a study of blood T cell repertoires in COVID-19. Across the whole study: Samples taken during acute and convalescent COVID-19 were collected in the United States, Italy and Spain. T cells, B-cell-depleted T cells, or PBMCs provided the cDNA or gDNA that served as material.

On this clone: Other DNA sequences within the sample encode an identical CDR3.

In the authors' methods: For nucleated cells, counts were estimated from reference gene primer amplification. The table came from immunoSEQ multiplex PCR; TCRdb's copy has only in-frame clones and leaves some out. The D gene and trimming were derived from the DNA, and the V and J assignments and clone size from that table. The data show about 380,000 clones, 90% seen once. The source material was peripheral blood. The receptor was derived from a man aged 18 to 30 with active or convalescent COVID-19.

In DNA, the CDR3 is TGTGCCAGCAGCTACAGGGGAGATCAGCCCCAGCATTTT. Its translation is CASSYRGDQPQHF. The chain couples TRBV7-2 to TRBJ1-5; 7 positions match TRBD1. CDR1 and CDR2 (germline): SGHTA, FQGNSA. The CDR3 runs to 13 residues. The V and J ends lost 4 bases and 5 bases, in that order; junction bases with no gene match: 2. The full variable domain, in which reference TRBV7-2 and TRBJ1-5 provide the parts outside the CDR3, is GAGVSQSPSNKVTEKGKDVELRCDPISGHTALYWYRQSLGQGLEFLIYFQGNSAPDKSGLPSDRFSAERTGGSVSTLTIQRTQQEDSAVYLCASSYRGDQPQHFGDGTRLSIL.